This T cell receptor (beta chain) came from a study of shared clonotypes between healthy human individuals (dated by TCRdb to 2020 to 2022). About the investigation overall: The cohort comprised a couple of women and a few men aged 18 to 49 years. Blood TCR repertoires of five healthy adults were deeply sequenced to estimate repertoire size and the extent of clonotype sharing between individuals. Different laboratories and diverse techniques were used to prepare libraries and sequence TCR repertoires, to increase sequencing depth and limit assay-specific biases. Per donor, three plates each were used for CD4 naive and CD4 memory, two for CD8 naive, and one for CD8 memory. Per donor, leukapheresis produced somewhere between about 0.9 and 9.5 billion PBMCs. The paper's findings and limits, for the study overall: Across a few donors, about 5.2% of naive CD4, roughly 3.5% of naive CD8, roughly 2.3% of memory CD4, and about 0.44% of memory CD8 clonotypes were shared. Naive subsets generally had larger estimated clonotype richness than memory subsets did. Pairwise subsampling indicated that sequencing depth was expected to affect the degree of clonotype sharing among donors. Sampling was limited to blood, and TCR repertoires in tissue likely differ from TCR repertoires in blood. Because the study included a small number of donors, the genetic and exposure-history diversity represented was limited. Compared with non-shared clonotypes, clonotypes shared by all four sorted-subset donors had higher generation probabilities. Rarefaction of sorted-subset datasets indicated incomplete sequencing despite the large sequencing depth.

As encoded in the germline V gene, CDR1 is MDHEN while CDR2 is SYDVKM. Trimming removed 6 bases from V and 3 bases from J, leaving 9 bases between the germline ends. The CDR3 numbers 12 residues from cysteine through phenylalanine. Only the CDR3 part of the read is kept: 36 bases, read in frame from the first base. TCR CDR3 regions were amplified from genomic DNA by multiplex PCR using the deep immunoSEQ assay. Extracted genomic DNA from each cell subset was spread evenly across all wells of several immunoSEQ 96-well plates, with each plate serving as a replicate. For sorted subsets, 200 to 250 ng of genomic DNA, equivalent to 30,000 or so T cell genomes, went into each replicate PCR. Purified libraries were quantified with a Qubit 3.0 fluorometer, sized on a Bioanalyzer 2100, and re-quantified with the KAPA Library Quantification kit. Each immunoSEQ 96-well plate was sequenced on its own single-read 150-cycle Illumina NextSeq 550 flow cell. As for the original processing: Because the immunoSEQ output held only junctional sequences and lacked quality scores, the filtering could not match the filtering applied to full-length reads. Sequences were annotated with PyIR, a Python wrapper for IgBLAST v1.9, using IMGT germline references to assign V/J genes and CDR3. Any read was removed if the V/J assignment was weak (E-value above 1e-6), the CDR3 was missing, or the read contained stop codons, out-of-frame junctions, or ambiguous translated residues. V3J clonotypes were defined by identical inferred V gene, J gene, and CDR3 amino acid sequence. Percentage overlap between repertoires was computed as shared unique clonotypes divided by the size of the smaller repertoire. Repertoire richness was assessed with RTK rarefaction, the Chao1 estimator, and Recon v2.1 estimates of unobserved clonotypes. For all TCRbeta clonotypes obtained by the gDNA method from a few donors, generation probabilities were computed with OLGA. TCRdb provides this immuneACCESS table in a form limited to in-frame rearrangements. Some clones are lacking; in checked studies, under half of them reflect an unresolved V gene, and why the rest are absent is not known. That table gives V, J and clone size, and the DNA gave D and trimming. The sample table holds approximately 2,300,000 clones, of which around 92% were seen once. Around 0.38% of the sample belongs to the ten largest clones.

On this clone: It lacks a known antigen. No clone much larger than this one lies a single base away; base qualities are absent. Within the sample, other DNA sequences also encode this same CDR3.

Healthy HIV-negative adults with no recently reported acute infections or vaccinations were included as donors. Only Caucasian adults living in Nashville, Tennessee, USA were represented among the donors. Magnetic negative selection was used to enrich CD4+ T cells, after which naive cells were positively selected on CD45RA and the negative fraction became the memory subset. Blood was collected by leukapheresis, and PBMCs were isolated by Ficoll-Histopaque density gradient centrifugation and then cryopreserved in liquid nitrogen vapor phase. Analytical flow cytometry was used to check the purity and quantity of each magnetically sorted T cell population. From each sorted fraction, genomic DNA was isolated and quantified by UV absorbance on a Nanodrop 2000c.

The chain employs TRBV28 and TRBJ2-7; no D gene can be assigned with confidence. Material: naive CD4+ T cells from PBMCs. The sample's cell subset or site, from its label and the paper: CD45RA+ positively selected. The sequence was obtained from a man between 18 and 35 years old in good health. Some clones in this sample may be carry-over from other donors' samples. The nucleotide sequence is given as TGTGCCAGCAGAGGGCCGATCTACGAGCAGTACTTC. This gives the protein CASRGPIYEQYF.